The present entry profiles one T cell receptor beta chain with its context. The antigen is unknown. The data are from a study of PD-1 blockade in classical Hodgkin lymphoma. Profiled with immunoSEQ multiplex PCR; TCRdb holds only in-frame clones, not every one. This sample yields tens of thousands of clones, of which 66% are seen a single time; 3.1% belongs to the top ten. The study's findings and limits: Nothing has yet pinned down what causes the repertoire differences, possibly disease activity or prior therapy. Baseline TCR diversity was reportedly lower in newly diagnosed patients than healthy donors.

CDR1 GTSNPN and CDR2 SVGIG come from the germline V gene (reference sequence). The CDR3 is 13 amino acids. The V end was cut by 3 bases, the J end by 2 bases, with 10 bases between. The time point was: cycle 4 day 1 (C4D1), after about 6 weeks of nivolumab. The patients all showed relapse after autologous stem cell transplantation, while their brentuximab vedotin exposure varied. The chain employs TRBV30 and TRBJ1-2; no clear D gene. The sequence derives from a human donor with classical Hodgkin lymphoma. The specimen comprised peripheral blood mononuclear cells (PBMCs), sampled before the fourth cycle of nivolumab. CDR3 sequence (DNA): TGTGCCTGGAGCCCAGACGGGAACTATGGCTACACCTTC. Protein: CAWSPDGNYGYTF.